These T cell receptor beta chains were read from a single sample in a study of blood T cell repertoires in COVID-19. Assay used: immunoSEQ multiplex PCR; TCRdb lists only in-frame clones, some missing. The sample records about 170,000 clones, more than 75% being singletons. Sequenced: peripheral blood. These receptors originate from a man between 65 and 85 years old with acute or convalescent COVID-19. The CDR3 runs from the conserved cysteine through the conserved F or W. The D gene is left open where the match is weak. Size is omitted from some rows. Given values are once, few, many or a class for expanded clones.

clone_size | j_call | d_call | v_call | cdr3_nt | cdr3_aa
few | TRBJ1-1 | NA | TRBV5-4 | TGTGCCAGCAGCTTGGGAGGTGGGCGGGCATGGAGCACTGAAGCTTTCTTT | CASSLGGGRAWSTEAFF
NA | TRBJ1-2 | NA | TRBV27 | TGTGCCAGCAGTTCGACAGGCGGTGGCTACACCTTC | CASSSTGGGYTF
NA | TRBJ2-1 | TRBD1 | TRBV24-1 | TGTGCCACCAGTGTCAGGGGGCCCTACAATGAGCAGTTCTTC | CATSVRGPYNEQFF
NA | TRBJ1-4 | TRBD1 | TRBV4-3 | TGCGCCAGCAGCCAAGATGCGGGACAGGGAAATGAAAAACTGTTTTTT | CASSQDAGQGNEKLFF
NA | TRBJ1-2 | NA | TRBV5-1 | TGCGCCAGCAGCGTCGAGCCAGGGGATGGAAGCTACACCTTC | CASSVEPGDGSYTF
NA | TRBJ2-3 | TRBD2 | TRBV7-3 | TGTGCCAGCAGTGGCGGGAGGGCCTCGAATACGCAGTATTTT | CASSGGRASNTQYF
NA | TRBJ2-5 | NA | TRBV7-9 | TGTGCCAGCAGCCGCAGGGGACGGGAGACCCAGTACTTC | CASSRRGRETQYF
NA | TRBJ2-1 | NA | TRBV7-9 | TGTGCCAGCAGCTTTTTGAGGGATGAGCAGTTCTTC | CASSFLRDEQFF
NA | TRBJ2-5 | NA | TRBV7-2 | TGTGCCAGCAGCTTATCAAACAGGGAGGGCCAAGAGACCCAGTACTTC | CASSLSNREGQETQYF
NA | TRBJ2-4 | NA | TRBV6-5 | TGTGCCAGCACCCGGACACTTAGAAACATTCAGTACTTC | CASTRTLRNIQYF
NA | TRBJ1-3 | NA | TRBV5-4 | TGTGCCAGCAGCTTGGGAGGACCAGGGGGAAACACCATATATTTT | CASSLGGPGGNTIYF
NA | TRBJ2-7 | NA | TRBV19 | TGTGCCAGTAGTGGCTCCCGGGACACGAACTACGAGCAGTACTTC | CASSGSRDTNYEQYF
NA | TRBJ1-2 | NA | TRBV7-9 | TGTGCCAGCAGCTTAATCCCCCCTAACAGGATCGCCTACACCTTC | CASSLIPPNRIAYTF
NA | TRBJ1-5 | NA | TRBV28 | TGTGCCAGCAGCTCGGGGGGCCAGCCCCAGCATTTT | CASSSGGQPQHF
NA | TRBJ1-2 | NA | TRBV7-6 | TGTGCCAGCAGCTTAGGGCCGCCCAAGGAGGTATATGGCTACACCTTC | CASSLGPPKEVYGYTF
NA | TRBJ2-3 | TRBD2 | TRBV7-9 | TGTGCCAGCAGCTTAGGGGGCGGGAGGGCCGGAGATACGCAGTATTTT | CASSLGGGRAGDTQYF
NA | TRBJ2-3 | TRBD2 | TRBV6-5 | TGTGCCAGCAGGATGAGCGGGGCTAGCACAGATACGCAGTATTTT | CASRMSGASTDTQYF
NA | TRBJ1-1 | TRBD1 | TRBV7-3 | TGTGCCAGCAGCTGGACAGGTTACACTGAAGCTTTCTTT | CASSWTGYTEAFF
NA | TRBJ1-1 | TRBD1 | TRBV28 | TGTGCCAGCAGTGCAGGGGGCCGGACTGAAGCTTTCTTT | CASSAGGRTEAFF
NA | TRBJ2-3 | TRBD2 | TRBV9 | TGTGCCAGCAGCGCCATGGGGGGGAGCACAGATACGCAGTATTTT | CASSAMGGSTDTQYF
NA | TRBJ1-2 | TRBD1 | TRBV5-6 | TGTGCCAGCAGCCTCGACAGGGGCCCCTTCCACTTC | CASSLDRGPFHF
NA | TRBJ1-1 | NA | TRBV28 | TGTGCCAGCAGTTTATTTGGCAGCGCCACTGAAGCTTTCTTT | CASSLFGSATEAFF
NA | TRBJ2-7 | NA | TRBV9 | TGTGCCAGCAGCGTATCGGAAGGGGGTGCCTCCTACGAGCAGTACTTC | CASSVSEGGASYEQYF
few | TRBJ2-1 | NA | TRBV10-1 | TGCGCCAGCAGTGACAGGGCCACGAATGAGCAGTTCTTC | CASSDRATNEQFF
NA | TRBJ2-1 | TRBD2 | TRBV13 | TGTGCCAGCAGCTTAATAGGGTGGGCGGATAGCGGGAGTAGAAATGAGCAGTTCTTC | CASSLIGWADSGSRNEQFF
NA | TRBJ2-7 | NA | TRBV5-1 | TGCGCCAGCAGCTTGGATGAACTCCTCGACGAGCAGTACTTC | CASSLDELLDEQYF
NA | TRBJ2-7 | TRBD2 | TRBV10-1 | TGCGCCAGCAGTGGGACTAGCGGCTACGAGCAGTACTTC | CASSGTSGYEQYF
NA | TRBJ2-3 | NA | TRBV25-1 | TGTGCCAGCGCCCCCCGGGGGTTAGGCACAGATACGCAGTATTTT | CASAPRGLGTDTQYF
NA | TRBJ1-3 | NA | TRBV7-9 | TGTGCCAGCAGCCCCCGCGGAGGGGCTGGAAACACCATATATTTT | CASSPRGGAGNTIYF
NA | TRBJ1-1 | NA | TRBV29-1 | TGCAGCGCCGGGGAGGGCACTGAAGCTTTCTTT | CSAGEGTEAFF
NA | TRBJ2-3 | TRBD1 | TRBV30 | TGTGCCTGGATCCGGACAGGGAGCACAGATACGCAGTATTTT | CAWIRTGSTDTQYF
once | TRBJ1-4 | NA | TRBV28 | TGTGCCAGCTTCCCCTACTGGGGTCGAGGGGGTAATGAAAAACTGTTTTTT | CASFPYWGRGGNEKLFF
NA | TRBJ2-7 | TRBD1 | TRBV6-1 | TGTGCCAGCAGTGAGAGGACAGGGGTGGCCTACGAGCAGTACTTC | CASSERTGVAYEQYF
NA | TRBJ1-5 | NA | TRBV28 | TGTGCCAGCAGTTCAGGTCGGGGGAGGAGCAATCAGCCCCAGCATTTT | CASSSGRGRSNQPQHF
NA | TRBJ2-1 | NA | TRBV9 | TGTGCCAGCAGCGTAGCCGGGAGTCTGAGGAGGGAGCAGTTCTTC | CASSVAGSLRREQFF
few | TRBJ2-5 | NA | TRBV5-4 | TGTGCCAGCAGCCGAGGGGGCGCGGGGCAAGAGACCCAGTACTTC | CASSRGGAGQETQYF
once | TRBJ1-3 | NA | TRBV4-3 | TGCGCCAGCAGCCAAGACCCAGATTCTGGAAACACCATATATTTT | CASSQDPDSGNTIYF
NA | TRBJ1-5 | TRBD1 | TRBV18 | TGTGCCAGCTCACATCAACCGGGACAGGGGTTCTCGCCCCAGCATTTT | CASSHQPGQGFSPQHF
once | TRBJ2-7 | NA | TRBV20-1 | TGCAGTGCTAGTCAAAGAGCCTACGAGCAGTACTTC | CSASQRAYEQYF
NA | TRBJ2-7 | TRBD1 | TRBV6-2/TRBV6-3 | TGTGCCAGCAGTTCCGGACAGGGCCGCATTCAGCAGTACTTC | CASSSGQGRIQQYF
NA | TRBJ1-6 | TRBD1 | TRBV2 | TGTGCCAGGTTAGGACAGGGGATGAATTCACCCCTCCACTTT | CARLGQGMNSPLHF
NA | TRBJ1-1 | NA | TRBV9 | TGTGCCAGCAGGCCCCAGGTGGGCACTGAAGCTTTCTTT | CASRPQVGTEAFF
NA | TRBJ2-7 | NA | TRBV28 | TGTGCCAGCAGTTTACCCGCCTACGAGCAGTACTTC | CASSLPAYEQYF
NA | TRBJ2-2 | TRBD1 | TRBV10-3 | TGTGCCATCAGTGGTTCGACAGGGGGCCAATCTAATCCCGGGGAGCTGTTTTTT | CAISGSTGGQSNPGELFF
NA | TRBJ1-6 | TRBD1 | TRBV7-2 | TGTGCCAGCAGCTTAAGGGGGCTTAACAATTCACCCCTCCACTTT | CASSLRGLNNSPLHF
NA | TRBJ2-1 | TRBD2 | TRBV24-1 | TGTGCCACCAGTGAAGGACTAGGAGGTGAGCAGTTCTTC | CATSEGLGGEQFF
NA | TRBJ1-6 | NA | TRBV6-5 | TGTGCCAGCAGTTCGACAGGTGATAATTCACCCCTCCACTTT | CASSSTGDNSPLHF
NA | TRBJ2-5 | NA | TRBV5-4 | TGTGCCAGCAGCTTGGCTCTGGGGCCGGGAGAGACCCAGTACTTC | CASSLALGPGETQYF
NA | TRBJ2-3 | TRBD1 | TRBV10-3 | TGTGCCATCAGTCGACAGGGGCAAACGGATACGCAGTATTTT | CAISRQGQTDTQYF
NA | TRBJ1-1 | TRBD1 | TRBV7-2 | TGTGCCAGCAGCTCCGGGACAGGCCATGAAGCTTTCTTT | CASSSGTGHEAFF
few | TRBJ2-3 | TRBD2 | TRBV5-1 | TGCGCCAGCAGCAGCTCTAGCGGAGGACCCACTAATACGCAGTATTTT | CASSSSSGGPTNTQYF
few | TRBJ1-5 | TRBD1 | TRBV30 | TGTGCCTGGAATAGAGGACAGGTCTATAGCAATCAGCCCCAGCATTTT | CAWNRGQVYSNQPQHF
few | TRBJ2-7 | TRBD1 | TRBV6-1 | TGTGCCAGCAGTGAAGAGGACAGGTGGGCCTACGAGCAGTACTTC | CASSEEDRWAYEQYF
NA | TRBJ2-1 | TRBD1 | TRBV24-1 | TGTGCCACCAGTGACAGAACTCCGACAGGGGCTAACAATGAGCAGTTCTTC | CATSDRTPTGANNEQFF